This TCR beta chain was sequenced during a study of graft-versus-host responses after intestinal transplantation. Study outcomes and limitations: HvG clone declines early post-transplant were associated with peak circulating GvH levels.

This clone occurred a few times. Its antigen is unidentified. The CDR3 is 12 residues long. Germline CDR1 is SGHNT and CDR2 is YENEEA. V dropped 5 bases and J dropped 10 bases, with 14 bases sitting between them. Grafts had their tissue processed, releasing intraepithelial and lamina propria lymphocytes. Sequencing used immunoSEQ multiplex PCR; TCRdb keeps in-frame clones, though not all of them. Here the sample spans about 1,100 clones, roughly 76% being singletons. The sample consisted of ileum tissue, taken about 270 days after intestinal transplantation. This TCR came from a human patient who received an intestinal transplant, so some T cells may come from the graft donor. The chain recombines TRBV11-3 with TRBJ1-1, with D perhaps matching TRBD1 (5 bases). The CDR3 DNA sequence: TGTGCCAGCAGCCCCGGAGGGGTGAGAGCTTTCTTT. Residues: CASSPGGVRAFF. The full variable domain, in which reference TRBV11-3 and TRBJ1-1 provide the parts outside the CDR3, is EAGVVQSPRYKIIEKKQPVAFWCNPISGHNTLYWYLQNLGQGPELLIRYENEEAVDDSQLPKDRFSAERLKGVDSTLKIQPAELGDSAVYLCASSPGGVRAFFGQGTRLTVV.